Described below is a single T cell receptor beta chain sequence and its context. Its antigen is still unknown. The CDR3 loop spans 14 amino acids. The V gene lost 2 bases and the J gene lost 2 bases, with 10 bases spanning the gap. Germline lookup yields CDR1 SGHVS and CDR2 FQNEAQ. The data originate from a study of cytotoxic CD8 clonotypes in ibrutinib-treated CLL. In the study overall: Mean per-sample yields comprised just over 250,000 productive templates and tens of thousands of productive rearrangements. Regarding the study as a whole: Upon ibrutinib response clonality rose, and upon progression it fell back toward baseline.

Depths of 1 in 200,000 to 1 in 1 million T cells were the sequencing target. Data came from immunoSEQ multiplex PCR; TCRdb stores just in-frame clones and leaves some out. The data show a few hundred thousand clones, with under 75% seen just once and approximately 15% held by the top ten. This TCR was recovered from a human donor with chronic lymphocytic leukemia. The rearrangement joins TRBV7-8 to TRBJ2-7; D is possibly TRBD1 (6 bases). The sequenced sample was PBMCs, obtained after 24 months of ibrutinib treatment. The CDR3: CASSLRQAPYEQYF. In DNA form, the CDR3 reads TGTGCCAGCAGCTTACGACAGGCTCCCTACGAGCAGTACTTC.